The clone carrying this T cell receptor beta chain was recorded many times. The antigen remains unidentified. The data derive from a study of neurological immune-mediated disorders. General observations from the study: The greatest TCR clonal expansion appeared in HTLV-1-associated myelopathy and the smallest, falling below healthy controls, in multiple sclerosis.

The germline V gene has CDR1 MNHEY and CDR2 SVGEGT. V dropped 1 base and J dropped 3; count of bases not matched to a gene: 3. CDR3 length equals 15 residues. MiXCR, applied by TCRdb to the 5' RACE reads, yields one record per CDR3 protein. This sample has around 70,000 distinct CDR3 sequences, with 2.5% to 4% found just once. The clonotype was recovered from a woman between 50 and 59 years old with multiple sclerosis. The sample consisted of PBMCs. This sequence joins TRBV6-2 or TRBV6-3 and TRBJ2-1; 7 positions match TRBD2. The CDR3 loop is CASSYLGLHYNEQFF. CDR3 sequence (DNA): TGTGCCAGCAGTTACTTGGGACTACACTACAATGAGCAGTTCTTC.